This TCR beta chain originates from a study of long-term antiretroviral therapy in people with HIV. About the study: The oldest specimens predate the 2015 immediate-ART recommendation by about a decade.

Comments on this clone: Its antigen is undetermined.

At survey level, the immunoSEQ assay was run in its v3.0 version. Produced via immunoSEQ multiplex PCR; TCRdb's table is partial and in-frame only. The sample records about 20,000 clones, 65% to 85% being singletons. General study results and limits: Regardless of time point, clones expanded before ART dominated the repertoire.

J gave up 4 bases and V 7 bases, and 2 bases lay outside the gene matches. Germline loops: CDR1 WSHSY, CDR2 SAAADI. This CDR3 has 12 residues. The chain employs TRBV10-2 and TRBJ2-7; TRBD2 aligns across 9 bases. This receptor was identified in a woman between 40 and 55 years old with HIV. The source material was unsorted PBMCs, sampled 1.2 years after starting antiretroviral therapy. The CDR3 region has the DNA TGCGCCAGCAAGAGCGGGAGGTACGAGCAGTACTTC. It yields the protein CASKSGRYEQYF.